This TCR beta chain is from a study of shared clonotypes between healthy human individuals (dated by TCRdb to the early 2020s). Turning to the overall study: A few men and a couple of women, aged 18 to 49 years, made up the cohort. Each donor's leukapheresis produced roughly between roughly 0.94 and 9.5 billion PBMCs. To estimate repertoire size and how much clonotypes are shared between individuals, the study performed deep sequencing of blood TCR repertoires from roughly five healthy adults. Per donor, three plates each were used for CD4 naive and CD4 memory, two for CD8 naive, and one for CD8 memory. Libraries were prepared and TCR repertoires were sequenced by different laboratories using diverse techniques, in order to increase sequencing depth and limit assay-specific biases. Study-level results and caveats: Sampling was limited to blood, and TCR repertoires in tissue likely differ from TCR repertoires in blood. Compared with non-shared clonotypes, clonotypes shared by all four sorted-subset donors had higher generation probabilities. When a few donors were compared, the shared fraction of clonotypes was about 5.2% for naive CD4, roughly 3.3% for naive CD8, 2.3% for memory CD4, and roughly 0.4% for memory CD8. The small number of donors limited the genetic and exposure-history diversity represented. Larger estimated clonotype richness was generally found for naive subsets than for memory subsets. Incomplete sequencing was indicated by rarefaction of sorted-subset datasets, despite the large sequencing depth. Pairwise subsampling indicated that sequencing depth was expected to affect the degree of clonotype sharing among donors.

Using the deep immunoSEQ assay, multiplex PCR amplified TCR CDR3 regions from genomic DNA. Extracted genomic DNA from each cell subset was distributed evenly across all wells of several immunoSEQ 96-well plates, and each plate was treated as a replicate. Each replicate PCR for sorted subsets received about 210 ng genomic DNA, equal to roughly 30,000 T cell genomes. Purified libraries were quantified with a Qubit 3.0 fluorometer, sized on a Bioanalyzer 2100, and re-quantified with the KAPA Library Quantification kit. Each immunoSEQ 96-well plate was sequenced on its own single-read 150-cycle Illumina NextSeq 550 flow cell. The published analysis was carried out like this. Because only junctional sequences without quality scores were contained in the immunoSEQ output, filtering matching that applied to full-length reads could not be performed. Sequences were annotated with PyIR, a Python wrapper for IgBLAST v1.9, using IMGT germline references to assign V/J genes and CDR3. Reads were removed for weak V/J assignments (E-value above 1e-6), missing CDR3, stop codons, out-of-frame junctions, or ambiguous translated residues. V3J clonotypes were defined as sequences sharing an identical inferred V gene, J gene, and CDR3 amino acid sequence. To compute the percentage overlap between repertoires, the number of shared unique clonotypes was divided by the size of the smaller repertoire. RTK rarefaction, the Chao1 estimator, and Recon v2.1 estimates of unobserved clonotypes were used to assess repertoire richness. OLGA was used to compute generation probabilities for all TCRbeta clonotypes that the gDNA method yielded from a handful of donors. TCRdb took over this immuneACCESS table, retaining in-frame rearrangements with V and J assigned. Such tables are incomplete; in checked studies, under half of the missing clones stem from an unresolved V gene, and the remainder is unexplained. V and J calls plus clone size are reproduced from that table; the DNA served to infer D and trimming. This sample is represented by 660,000 or so clones; 96% of them were singletons. The top ten clonotypes cover 0.11% of the sample.

With respect to this clone: The antigen this receptor binds is unknown. The input lacks base qualities; no much larger clone sits a single base away.

CD8 naive samples were CD45RO-negative cells positively selected for CCR7, giving a CD45RA+CCR7+ population that excluded TemRA cells. Donors were healthy HIV-negative adults with no recently reported acute infections or vaccinations. Only Caucasian adults living in Nashville, Tennessee, USA were represented among the donors. After blood collection by leukapheresis, PBMCs were isolated using Ficoll-Histopaque density gradient centrifugation and then cryopreserved in the vapor phase of liquid nitrogen. Analytical flow cytometry was used to check the purity and quantity of every magnetically sorted T cell population. Genomic DNA was isolated from each sorted fraction and quantified by UV absorbance on a Nanodrop 2000c. CDR1 SEHNR and CDR2 FQNEAQ were looked up in the germline V gene (reference sequence). The junction carries 15 bases between V and J, which are trimmed by 5 bases and 0 bases respectively. Its CDR3 holds 16 amino acids, cysteine through phenylalanine. Only the CDR3 DNA stays, 48 bases, in frame from base 1.

The sequence derives from a woman in her twenties or thirties in good health. Sample: naive CD8+ T cells sorted from blood. Taken with the paper, the label for cell subset or site translates to: CD45RA+CCR7+. The chain employs TRBV7-9 and TRBJ2-3; the D region possibly corresponds to TRBD1 (5 bases align). The CDR3 sequence is CASSPPQGTSTDTQYF. The nucleotide sequence reads TGTGCCAGCAGCCCGCCGCAGGGTACTAGCACAGATACGCAGTATTTT.